This paragraph covers one T cell receptor (beta chain) sequence. Its antigen specificity is not known. No much larger clone exists at a distance of one base, and base qualities are not known. The CDR3 spans 14 residues, from the cysteine through the phenylalanine. CDR3 DNA is the only sequence kept; it has 42 bases, read in frame from the first base. CDR1 and CDR2 are read off the germline V gene (reference sequence) as MNHEY and SMNVEV. The V and J ends are trimmed by 1 base and 5 bases, leaving 9 bases between them. Per the publication, the treatment or condition label means: roughly 18 received Ad26.COV2.S at low or high dose, single or two shots; 5 received placebo; per-sample allocation not given. Repertoires of vaccine and placebo recipients were sequenced from samples taken on day 63 after the first injection. Cohort 1b enrolled 20 to 30 adults aged 18-55 years at a single site in Boston, USA, between 29 July and 7 August 2020. Ad26.COV2.S was a replication-incompetent adenovirus type 26 vector expressing a prefusion-stabilized SARS-CoV-2 spike protein from the original Wuhan strain.

The immunoSEQ Assay was the method used to sequence TCRbeta CDR3 regions. After extraction, genomic DNA underwent amplification by bias-controlled multiplex PCR, followed by high-throughput sequencing. As for how the authors treated the data: To quantify the absolute abundance of every unique TCRbeta CDR3 region, sequences were collapsed and filtered. T cell fraction was estimated by normalizing TCRbeta template counts to usable DNA, with usable DNA measured through amplification of reference genes found in all nucleated cells. Repertoire TCRs were annotated as SARS-CoV-2-specific by exact matching of V gene, CDR3 amino acid sequence and J gene to a known reactive TCR set. The reference SARS-CoV-2 TCR set was obtained from MIRA and was filtered for enrichment in COVID-19-positive ImmuneCODE repertoires, whereby public or cross-reactive TCRs were removed. Based on the MIRA antigens, annotated TCRs were further analysed at the level of specific ORF or position within ORF. Breadth was defined as the number of annotated unique rearrangements divided by the total number of unique productive rearrangements, and depth was defined as the summed frequency of the annotated unique rearrangements. Group comparisons of TCR breadth used two-sided Wilcoxon rank-sum tests. Not all clones reach the TCRdb copy of this immuneACCESS table, which keeps in-frame sequences only. Checked studies attribute under half of the gap to unresolved V genes and leave the rest unexplained. The V and J calls and clone size come from that table; D and trimming were worked out from the DNA. The sample table records around 450,000 clones; roughly 87% of these occur just once. Clones ranked in the top ten supply 1.7% of the sample.

These data belong to a study of Ad26.COV2.S vaccination and SARS-CoV-2 variants (dated by TCRdb to about 2021). Regarding the study in general: Vaccine-arm donors came from COV1001, a multicentre, randomized, double-blind, placebo-controlled phase I-IIa trial of Ad26.COV2.S in healthy adults. Ad26.COV2.S was administered intramuscularly at 5 x 10^10 or 1 x 10^11 viral particles, either as a single shot or as two shots given 56 days apart. Sequencing of the TCRbeta repertoire served to evaluate the specificity and breadth of SARS-CoV-2-reactive T cell receptors following Ad26.COV2.S vaccination. The TCR-sequenced set comprised around 30 samples: approximately 19 Ad26.COV2.S vaccine recipients, 5 placebo recipients and 8 SARS-CoV-2 convalescent individuals. Trial participants were randomized into five groups of five: low-dose or high-dose Ad26.COV2.S given once or twice, or placebo on both occasions. Investigators did not know the trial group allocation while performing experiments and assessing outcomes. Results and caveats for the whole study, not just this receptor: Compared with placebo recipients, Ad26.COV2.S recipients showed higher spike-specific TCR breadth (P = 0.0014). Vaccine and placebo recipients had similar non-spike TCR breadth, a finding consistent with the vaccine containing only spike. After vaccination, spike-specific CD8+ and CD4+ T cell responses were reported to show substantial breadth. It was noted by the authors that total T cell responses may have been underestimated by the TCR breadth and depth analyses. Comparing responses between vaccine doses or regimens was not something the study was powered to do.

Rearrangement joined TRBV27 to TRBJ2-1, with the D gene uncertain. The receptor comes from a person aged 18-65 years who received the Ad26.COV2.S COVID-19 vaccine or a placebo. The sample consisted of peripheral blood, taken in a trial of Ad26.COV2.S vaccine versus placebo. The CDR3 sequence is CASSLFRRDNEQFF. The DNA sequence is given as TGTGCCAGCAGTTTATTCCGTCGCGACAATGAGCAGTTCTTC.